This T cell receptor beta chain was identified in a study of technical replicates of blood from a handful of donors. Measured with immunoSEQ multiplex PCR; TCRdb has only the in-frame clones, and not every one. This table has nearly 80,000 clones, about 96% appearing once. V lost 7 bases to trimming and J lost 8 bases; unmatched junction nucleotides: 4. Germline V gene data show CDR1 as SGHDT and CDR2 as YYEEEE. This CDR3 contains 13 residues. This sequence joins TRBV5-6 and TRBJ2-4; 12 bases align to TRBD1. Sequenced sample: T cells isolated from PBMCs. The receptor's source is a human donor in good health. This CDR3 reads CASEGQGAYIQYF. The CDR3 bases are TGTGCCAGCGAGGGACAGGGGGCGTACATTCAGTACTTC.